This T cell receptor (beta chain) originates from a study of spatial heterogeneity in lung cancer (dated by TCRdb to about 2019). Notes on the research overall: More beta-chain than alpha-chain transcripts were consistently detected, likely reflecting higher beta-chain transcript abundance. At surgery, both alpha and beta chains were TCR-sequenced in 200 to 250 tumor regions, approximately 64 matched nontumor lung samples and around 50 PBMC samples. In the raw uncorrected reads, each unique combination of TCR and UMI appeared on average more than ten times. The study linked features of the TCR repertoire to counts of nonsynonymous mutations, which were determined by whole-exome sequencing of tumor tissue. In non-small cell lung cancer, the study quantitatively compared TCR alpha and beta repertoires across several tumor regions, matched nontumor lung, and blood.

The time point label here, explained by the study, means: sample taken at primary tumor resection. Without any cell sorting, TCR sequencing was performed on whole RNA extracted either from tumor and nontumor lung tissue or from cryopreserved PBMC samples. The donors were around 69 patients from the lung TRACERx cohort who had early-stage, untreated non-small cell lung cancer. Only patients for whom sufficient RNA was available from at least two tumor regions were selected for TCR sequencing. The paper's findings and limits, for the study overall: Additional single-cell paired TCR alpha and beta sequencing was considered necessary to confirm, at a functional level, the hypothesis that regional TCRs recognize regional mutations. Ubiquitous expanded tumor TCRs showed up in blood more often at tumor resection than at routine follow-up.

CDR1 and CDR2, looked up from the germline V gene, are SGHRS and YFSETQ. Including cysteine and phenylalanine, the CDR3 has 20 amino acids. Just CDR3 DNA is preserved here, 60 bases in frame from base 1. Library preparation used 5' RACE. Data came from a NextSeq 500. In the TCR library protocol, a unique molecular identifier was attached to each TCR cDNA molecule so that PCR and sequencing errors could be corrected. Under the source paper's analysis protocol: TCR identification, UMI-based error correction and CDR3 extraction were all carried out with Decombinator tools. TCRs above a frequency of 2 per 1,000, corresponding to the top 1% of the tumor frequency distribution, were defined as expanded. Renyi diversity was computed with the R vegan package after each repertoire had been subsampled 100 times to 5,000 TCRs. CDR3 similarity networks were built from amino acid triplet string-kernel similarity, connecting CDR3s with pairwise similarity above 0.82. The raw public reads went through TCRdb reprocessing: fastp at Q25, MiXCR clone calling, in-frame beta chains kept. Entries are consolidated by CDR3 protein sequence, retaining the most common genes and DNA. What appears here as the V and J calls and clone size reflects TCRdb's work, not the paper's. This sample holds almost 75,000 distinct CDR3 sequences; about an eighth were observed only once. Of the sample, more than 7% is held by the ten largest clones.

As to this clonotype: Its antigen has not been determined. Compared with germline, one end of the junction differs, possibly owing to a read error.

The chain joins TRBV5-1 to TRBJ2-1, with the D call perhaps TRBD1 or TRBD2, each one matching 5 bases. This material consisted of PBMCs, taken at surgery. The clonotype was recovered from a male donor with early-stage non-small cell lung cancer. For the CDR3, the sequence is CTSSPRGVAQRASSYNEQFF. DNA sequence: TGCACCAGCTCCCCGAGGGGAGTAGCGCAAAGAGCAAGCTCCTACAATGAGCAGTTCTTC. The entire variable domain, with the stretches around the CDR3 drawn from the reference TRBV5-1 and TRBJ2-1 proteins, is KAGVTQTPRYLIKTRGQQVTLSCSPISGHRSVSWYQQTPGQGLQFLFEYFSETQRNKGNFPGRFSGRQFSNSRSEMNVSTLELGDSALYLCTSSPRGVAQRASSYNEQFFGPGTRLTVL.